This T cell receptor beta chain originates from a study of Ad26.COV2.S vaccination and SARS-CoV-2 variants. As for the study in general: Administration of Ad26.COV2.S was intramuscular, either once or twice 56 days apart.

In regard to this clone: The antigen is undetermined.

Regarding treatment: roughly 18 received Ad26.COV2.S at low or high dose, single or two shots; a few received placebo; per-sample allocation not given. The samples date from day 63 after the first vaccine or placebo injection. This CDR3 comprises 16 residues. The germline gives CDR1 SEHNR, CDR2 FQNEAQ (reference sequence). Trimming stripped 8 bases from V and 0 bases from J, with 17 bases between. Findings and caveats of the study: The analyses of TCR breadth and depth may have understated the size of total T cell responses.

Assay: immunoSEQ multiplex PCR; the TCRdb copy retains only in-frame clones and omits some. The profile covers 300,000 to 350,000 clones, with about 88% appearing a single time and 6.4% taken by the ten largest. The sequences come from peripheral blood, collected in a trial of Ad26.COV2.S vaccine versus placebo. The chain recombines TRBV7-9 with TRBJ1-5; D perhaps matches TRBD1 (5 bases). The TCR was taken from a person between 18 and 65 years old who received the Ad26.COV2.S COVID-19 vaccine or a placebo. In nucleotides, the CDR3 is TGTGCCAGCGGGATGGAAGGGGCATATAGCAATCAGCCCCAGCATTTT. Translating it yields CASGMEGAYSNQPQHF.